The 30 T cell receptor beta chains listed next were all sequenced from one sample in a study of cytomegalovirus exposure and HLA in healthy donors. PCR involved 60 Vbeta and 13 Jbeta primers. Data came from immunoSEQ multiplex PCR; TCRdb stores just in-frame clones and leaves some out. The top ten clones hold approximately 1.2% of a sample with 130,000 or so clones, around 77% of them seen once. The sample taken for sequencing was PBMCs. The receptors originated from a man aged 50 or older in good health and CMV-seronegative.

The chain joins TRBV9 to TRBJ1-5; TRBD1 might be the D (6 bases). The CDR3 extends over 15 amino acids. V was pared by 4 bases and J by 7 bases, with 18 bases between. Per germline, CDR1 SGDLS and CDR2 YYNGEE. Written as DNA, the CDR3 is TGTGCCAGCAGCCTCGGGGGGGCAGGGTTGCAGCCCCAGCATTTT. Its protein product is CASSLGGAGLQPQHF. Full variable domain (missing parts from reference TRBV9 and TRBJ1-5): DSGVTQTPKHLITATGQRVTLRCSPRSGDLSVYWYQQSLDQGLQFLIQYYNGEERAKGNILERFSAQQFPDLHSELNLSSLELGDSALYFCASSLGGAGLQPQHFGDGTRLSIL.

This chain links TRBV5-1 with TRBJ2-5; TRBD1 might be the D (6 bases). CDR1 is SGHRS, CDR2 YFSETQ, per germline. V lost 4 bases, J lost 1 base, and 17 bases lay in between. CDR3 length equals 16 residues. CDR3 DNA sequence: TGCGCCAGCAGCGTGACCTCCACAGGGTTCCAAGAGACCCAGTACTTC. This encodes CASSVTSTGFQETQYF.

The CDR3 sequence is CASSDGGTGGELFF. CDR3 nucleotide sequence: TGCGCCAGCAGTGATGGAGGGACGGGCGGGGAGCTGTTTTTT. The V and J genes are TRBV10-1 and TRBJ2-2; D possibly corresponds to TRBD2 (6 bases). The V end was cut by 3 bases, the J end by 7 bases, with 12 bases between. Germline lookup yields CDR1 WNHNN and CDR2 SYGVQD (reference sequence). The CDR3 runs 14 residues.

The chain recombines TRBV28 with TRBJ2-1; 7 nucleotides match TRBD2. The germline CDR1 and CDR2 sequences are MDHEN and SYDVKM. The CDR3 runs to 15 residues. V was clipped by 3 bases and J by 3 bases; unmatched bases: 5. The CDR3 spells CASSFGGSGYNEQFF. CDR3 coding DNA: TGTGCCAGCAGTTTTGGCGGGAGCGGCTACAATGAGCAGTTCTTC. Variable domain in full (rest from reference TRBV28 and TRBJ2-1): DVKVTQSSRYLVKRTGEKVFLECVQDMDHENMFWYRQDPGLGLRLIYFSYDVKMKEKGDIPEGYSVSREKKERFSLILESASTNQTSMYLCASSFGGSGYNEQFFGPGTRLTVL.

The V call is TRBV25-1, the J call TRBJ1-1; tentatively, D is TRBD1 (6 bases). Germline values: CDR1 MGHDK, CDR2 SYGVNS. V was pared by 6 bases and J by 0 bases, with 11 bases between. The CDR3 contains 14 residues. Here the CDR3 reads CASRSGALNTEAFF. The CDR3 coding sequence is TGTGCCAGCAGATCAGGGGCCTTGAACACTGAAGCTTTCTTT.

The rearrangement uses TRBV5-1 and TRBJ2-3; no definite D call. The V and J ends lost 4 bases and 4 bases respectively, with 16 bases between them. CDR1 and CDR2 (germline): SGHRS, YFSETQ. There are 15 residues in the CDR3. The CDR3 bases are TGCGCCAGCAGCGAAGACCTTTCTCGGGCAGATACGCAGTATTTT. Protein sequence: CASSEDLSRADTQYF.

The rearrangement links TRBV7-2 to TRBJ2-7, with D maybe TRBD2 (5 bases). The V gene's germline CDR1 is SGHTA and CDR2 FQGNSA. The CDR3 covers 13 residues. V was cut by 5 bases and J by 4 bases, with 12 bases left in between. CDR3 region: CASSTNEGYEQYF. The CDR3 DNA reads TGTGCCAGCAGCACTAATGAGGGATACGAGCAGTACTTC.

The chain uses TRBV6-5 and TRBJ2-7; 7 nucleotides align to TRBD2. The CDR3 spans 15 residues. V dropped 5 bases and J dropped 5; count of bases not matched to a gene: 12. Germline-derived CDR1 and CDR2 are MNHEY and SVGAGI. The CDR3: CASSRPVGRGHEQYF. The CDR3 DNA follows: TGTGCCAGCAGTCGTCCGGTTGGGAGGGGTCACGAGCAGTACTTC.

CDR3 in amino acids: CAWSTGGGSNQPQHF. Here the CDR3 DNA reads TGTGCCTGGAGTACAGGGGGAGGGAGCAATCAGCCCCAGCATTTT. The genes are TRBV30 and TRBJ1-5; 8 bases agree with TRBD1. The CDR3 has 15 residues. With V trimmed by 2 bases and J by 1 base, 4 bases remained unmatched. Germline lookup yields CDR1 GTSNPN and CDR2 SVGIG (reference sequence).

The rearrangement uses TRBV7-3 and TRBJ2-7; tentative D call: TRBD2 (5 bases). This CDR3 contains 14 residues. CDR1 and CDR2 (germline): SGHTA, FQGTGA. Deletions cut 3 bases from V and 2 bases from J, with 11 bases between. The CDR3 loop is CASSFQEGAYEQYF. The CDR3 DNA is TGTGCCAGCAGCTTTCAAGAGGGAGCCTACGAGCAGTACTTC. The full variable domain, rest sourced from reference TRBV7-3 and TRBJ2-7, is GAGVSQTPSNKVTEKGKYVELRCDPISGHTALYWYRQSLGQGPEFLIYFQGTGAADDSGLPNDRFFAVRPEGSVSTLKIQRTERGDSAVYLCASSFQEGAYEQYFGPGTRLTVT.

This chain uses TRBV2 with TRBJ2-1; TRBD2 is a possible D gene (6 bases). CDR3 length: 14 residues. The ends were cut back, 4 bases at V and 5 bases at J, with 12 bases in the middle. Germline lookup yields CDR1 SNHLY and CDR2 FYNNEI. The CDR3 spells CASSVTRSDNEQFF. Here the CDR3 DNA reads TGTGCCAGCAGTGTGACTAGGTCAGACAATGAGCAGTTCTTC.

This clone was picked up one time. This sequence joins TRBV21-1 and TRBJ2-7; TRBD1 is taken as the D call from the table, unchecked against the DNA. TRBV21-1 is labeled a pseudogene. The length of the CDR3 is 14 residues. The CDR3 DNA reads TGTGCCAGCAGCAGACAGGGGGGCTCCTACGAGCAGTACTTC. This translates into CASSRQGGSYEQYF.

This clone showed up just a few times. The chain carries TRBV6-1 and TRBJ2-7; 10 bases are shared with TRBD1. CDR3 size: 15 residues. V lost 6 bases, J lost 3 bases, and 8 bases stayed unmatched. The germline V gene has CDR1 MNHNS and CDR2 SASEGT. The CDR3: CASSGTGEKVYEQYF. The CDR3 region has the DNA TGTGCCAGCAGCGGGACAGGGGAAAAGGTCTACGAGCAGTACTTC.

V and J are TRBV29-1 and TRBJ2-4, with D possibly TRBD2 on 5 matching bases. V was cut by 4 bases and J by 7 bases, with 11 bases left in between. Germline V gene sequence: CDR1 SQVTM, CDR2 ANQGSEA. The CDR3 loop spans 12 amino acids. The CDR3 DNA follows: TGCAGCGTTGTGGGGAGTGGTAACATTCAGTACTTC. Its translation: CSVVGSGNIQYF. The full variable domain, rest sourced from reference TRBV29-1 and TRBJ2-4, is SAVISQKPSRDICQRGTSLTIQCQVDSQVTMMFWYRQQPGQSLTLIATANQGSEATYESGFVIDKFPISRPNLTFSTLTVSNMSPEDSSIYLCSVVGSGNIQYFGAGTRLSVL.

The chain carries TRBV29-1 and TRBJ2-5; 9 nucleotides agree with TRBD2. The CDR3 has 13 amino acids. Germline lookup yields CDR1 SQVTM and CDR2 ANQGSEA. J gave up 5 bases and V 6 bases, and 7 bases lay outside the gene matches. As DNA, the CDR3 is TGCAGCGTACCGGGGCGGGAGGGGGAGACCCAGTACTTC. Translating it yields CSVPGREGETQYF. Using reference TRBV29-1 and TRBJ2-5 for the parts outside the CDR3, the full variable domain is SAVISQKPSRDICQRGTSLTIQCQVDSQVTMMFWYRQQPGQSLTLIATANQGSEATYESGFVIDKFPISRPNLTFSTLTVSNMSPEDSSIYLCSVPGREGETQYFGPGTRLLVL.

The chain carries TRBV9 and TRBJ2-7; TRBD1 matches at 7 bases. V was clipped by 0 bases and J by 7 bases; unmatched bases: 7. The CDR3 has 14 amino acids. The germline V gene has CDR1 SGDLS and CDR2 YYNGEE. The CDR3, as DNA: TGTGCCAGCAGCGTAGCTCTGACAGGGCGTGAGCAGTACTTC. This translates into CASSVALTGREQYF. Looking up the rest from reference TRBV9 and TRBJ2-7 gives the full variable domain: DSGVTQTPKHLITATGQRVTLRCSPRSGDLSVYWYQQSLDQGLQFLIQYYNGEERAKGNILERFSAQQFPDLHSELNLSSLELGDSALYFCASSVALTGREQYFGPGTRLTVT.

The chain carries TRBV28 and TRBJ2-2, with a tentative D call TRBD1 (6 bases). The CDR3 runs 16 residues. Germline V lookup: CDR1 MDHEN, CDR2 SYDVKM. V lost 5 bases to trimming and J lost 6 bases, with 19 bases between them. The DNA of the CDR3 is TGTGCCAGCAGTCCTTGGTTACAGGGCGGGTCCGGGGAGCTGTTTTTT. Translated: CASSPWLQGGSGELFF.

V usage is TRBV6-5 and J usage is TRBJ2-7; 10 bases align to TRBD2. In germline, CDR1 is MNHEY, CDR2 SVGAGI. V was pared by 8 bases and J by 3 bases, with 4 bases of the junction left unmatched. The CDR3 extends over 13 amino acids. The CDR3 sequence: CASGTSDYYEQYF. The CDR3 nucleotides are TGTGCCAGCGGGACTAGCGACTACTACGAGCAGTACTTC.

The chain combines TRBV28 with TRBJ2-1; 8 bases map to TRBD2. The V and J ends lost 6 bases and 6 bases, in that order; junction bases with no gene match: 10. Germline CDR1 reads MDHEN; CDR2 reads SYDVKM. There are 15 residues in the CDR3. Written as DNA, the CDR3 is TGTGCCAGCAGATTAGCGGGAACTAAACTCAATGAGCAGTTCTTC. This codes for CASRLAGTKLNEQFF. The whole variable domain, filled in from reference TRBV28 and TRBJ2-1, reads DVKVTQSSRYLVKRTGEKVFLECVQDMDHENMFWYRQDPGLGLRLIYFSYDVKMKEKGDIPEGYSVSREKKERFSLILESASTNQTSMYLCASRLAGTKLNEQFFGPGTRLTVL.

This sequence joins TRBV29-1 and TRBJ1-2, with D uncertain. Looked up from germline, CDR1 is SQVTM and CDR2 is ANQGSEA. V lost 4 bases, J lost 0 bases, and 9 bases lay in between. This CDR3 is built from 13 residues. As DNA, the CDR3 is TGCAGCGTTGTACGGTCCTCTAACTATGGCTACACCTTC. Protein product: CSVVRSSNYGYTF. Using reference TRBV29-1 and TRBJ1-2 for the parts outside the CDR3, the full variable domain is SAVISQKPSRDICQRGTSLTIQCQVDSQVTMMFWYRQQPGQSLTLIATANQGSEATYESGFVIDKFPISRPNLTFSTLTVSNMSPEDSSIYLCSVVRSSNYGYTFGSGTRLTVV.

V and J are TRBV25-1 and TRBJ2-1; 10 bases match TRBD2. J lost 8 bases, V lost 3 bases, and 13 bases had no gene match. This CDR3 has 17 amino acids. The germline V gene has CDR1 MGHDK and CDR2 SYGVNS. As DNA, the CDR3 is TGTGCCAGCAGTGATAGGAGGTTAGCGGGAGGTGCGTATGAGCAGTTCTTC. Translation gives CASSDRRLAGGAYEQFF. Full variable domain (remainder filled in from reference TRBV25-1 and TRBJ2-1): EADIYQTPRYLVIGTGKKITLECSQTMGHDKMYWYQQDPGMELHLIHYSYGVNSTEKGDLSSESTVSRIRTEHFPLTLESARPSHTSQYLCASSDRRLAGGAYEQFFGPGTRLTVL.

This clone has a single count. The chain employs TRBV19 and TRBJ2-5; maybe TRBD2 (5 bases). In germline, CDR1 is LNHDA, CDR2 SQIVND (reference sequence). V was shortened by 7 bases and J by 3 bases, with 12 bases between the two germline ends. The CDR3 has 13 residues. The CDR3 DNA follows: TGTGCCAGTAAGTCGGGGTCGAAAGAGACCCAGTACTTC. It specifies CASKSGSKETQYF.

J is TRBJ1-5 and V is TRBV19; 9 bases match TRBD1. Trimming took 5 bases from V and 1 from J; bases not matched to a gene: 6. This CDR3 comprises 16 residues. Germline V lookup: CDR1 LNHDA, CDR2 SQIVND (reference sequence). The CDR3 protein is CASSPQGAPSNQPQHF. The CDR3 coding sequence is TGTGCCAGTAGTCCACAGGGGGCGCCGAGCAATCAGCCCCAGCATTTT. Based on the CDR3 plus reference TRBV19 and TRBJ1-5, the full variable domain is DGGITQSPKYLFRKEGQNVTLSCEQNLNHDAMYWYRQDPGQGLRLIYYSQIVNDFQKGDIAEGYSVSREKKESFPLTVTSAQKNPTAFYLCASSPQGAPSNQPQHFGDGTRLSIL.

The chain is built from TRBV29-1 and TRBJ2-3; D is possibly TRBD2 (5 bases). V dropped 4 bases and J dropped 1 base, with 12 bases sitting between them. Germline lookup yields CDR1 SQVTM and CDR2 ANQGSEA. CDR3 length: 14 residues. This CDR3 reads CSVGVATRTDTQYF. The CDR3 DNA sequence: TGCAGCGTTGGTGTAGCGACCCGCACAGATACGCAGTATTTT.

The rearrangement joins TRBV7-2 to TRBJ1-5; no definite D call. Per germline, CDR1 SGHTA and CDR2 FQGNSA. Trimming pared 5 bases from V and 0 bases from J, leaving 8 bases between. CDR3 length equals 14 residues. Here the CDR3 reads CASSLFYSNQPQHF. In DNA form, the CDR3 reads TGTGCCAGCAGCCTTTTTTATAGCAATCAGCCCCAGCATTTT.

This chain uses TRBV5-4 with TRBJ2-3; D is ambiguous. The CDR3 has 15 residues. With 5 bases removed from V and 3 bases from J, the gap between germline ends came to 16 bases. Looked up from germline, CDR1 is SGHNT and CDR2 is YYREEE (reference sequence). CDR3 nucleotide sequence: TGTGCCAGCAGGTCGACGGTGTTGGAGACAGATACGCAGTATTTT. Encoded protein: CASRSTVLETDTQYF.

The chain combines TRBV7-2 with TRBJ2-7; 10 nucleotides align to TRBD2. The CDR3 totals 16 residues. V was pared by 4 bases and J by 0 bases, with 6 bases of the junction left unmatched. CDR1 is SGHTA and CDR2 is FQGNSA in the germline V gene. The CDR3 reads CASSWSGRASSYEQYF. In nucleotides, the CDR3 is TGTGCCAGCAGCTGGAGCGGGAGGGCCAGCTCCTACGAGCAGTACTTC.

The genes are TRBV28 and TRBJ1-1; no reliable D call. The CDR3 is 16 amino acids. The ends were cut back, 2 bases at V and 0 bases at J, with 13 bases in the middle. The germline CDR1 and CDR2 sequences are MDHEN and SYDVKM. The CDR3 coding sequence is TGTGCCAGCAGTTTACCTCAAGTTGGCCTGAACACTGAAGCTTTCTTT. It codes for CASSLPQVGLNTEAFF.

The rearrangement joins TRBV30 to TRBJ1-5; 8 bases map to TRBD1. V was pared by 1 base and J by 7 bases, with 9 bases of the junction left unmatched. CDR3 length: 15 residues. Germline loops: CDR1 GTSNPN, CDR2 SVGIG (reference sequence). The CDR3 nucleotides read TGTGCCTGGAGTGCAGGACAGGGATTGGCGCAGCCCCAGCATTTT. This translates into CAWSAGQGLAQPQHF.

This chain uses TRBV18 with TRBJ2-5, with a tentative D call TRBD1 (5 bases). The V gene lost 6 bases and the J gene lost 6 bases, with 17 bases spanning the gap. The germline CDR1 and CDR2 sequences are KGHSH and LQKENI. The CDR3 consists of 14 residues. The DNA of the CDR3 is TGTGCCAGCTCTGGCGGTCAGGGTCGACAGACCCAGTACTTC. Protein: CASSGGQGRQTQYF.